This entry describes one T cell receptor beta chain. Its cognate antigen is unknown. TCRdb reanalysed the RT-PCR reads using MiXCR and keeps one entry per CDR3 protein. The sample holds around 580,000 distinct CDR3 sequences, 14% seen once. The record originates from a study of response to subunit inactivated influenza vaccine. General study findings and limits: A suggestion made by the authors is that each seasonal influenza vaccination recruits few new T cells.

Trimming cost V 8 bases and J 5 bases, with 15 bases left between them. The CDR3 runs to 13 residues. CDR1 MNHEY and CDR2 SMNVEV come from the germline V gene (reference sequence). The material was PBMCs from blood, obtained about 13 days after vaccination. V is TRBV27 and J is TRBJ2-5; possibly TRBD1 for D (5 bases). This clonotype was sampled from a man aged 50-60 years who received an inactivated influenza vaccine. The CDR3 sequence is CASAEGHSETQYF. The CDR3 DNA follows: TGTGCCAGCGCTGAAGGACACAGTGAGACCCAGTACTTC.